This T cell receptor (beta chain) was sequenced in a study of PD-1 blockade in classical Hodgkin lymphoma. Whole-study results and caveats: Diversity in CD4+ TCRs, unlike that measured in CD8+ TCRs, had risen significantly by C4D1. Diversity similar to that of newly diagnosed patients was seen at baseline in complete responders.

All the patients suffered relapse after autologous stem cell transplantation, and brentuximab vedotin exposure differed. Method: immunoSEQ multiplex PCR; TCRdb's copy keeps in-frame clones and lacks some. The sample has under 100,000 clones, 65% to 85% seen once. Points on this clone: Its antigen is not known.

This material consisted of peripheral blood mononuclear cells (PBMCs), taken at baseline. This clonotype was sampled from a human donor with classical Hodgkin lymphoma.

The CDR3 region is CASSETTAHREQYF. The DNA for the CDR3 is TGTGCCAGCAGTGAAACTACAGCCCATAGGGAGCAGTACTTC. The V gene is TRBV6-1, the J gene TRBJ2-7; D remains unclear. Trimming stripped 2 bases from V and 7 bases from J, with 15 bases between. The CDR3 runs to 14 residues. The germline V gene has CDR1 MNHNS and CDR2 SASEGT.